This T cell receptor (beta chain) appears in the sequencing data of a study of CD8+CD57+ T cells in acquired aplastic anemia. Background on the study: Sorted CD4+ and CD8+ cells yielded 3.2 ug of DNA on average. Study-wide results and limits: Patients and controls had in common 25 to 30 CD8+ CDR3 sequences.

Genomic DNA constituted the template upon which TCR beta VDJ and CDR3 profiling was performed. TCRdb analysed the reads with MiXCR anew, one entry per CDR3 protein. The sample has 200,000 or so distinct CDR3 sequences; around 49% are singletons. The V end was cut by 5 bases, the J end by 0 bases, with 5 bases between. The CDR3 consists of 14 residues. Per germline, CDR1 SGHTA and CDR2 FQGTGA. This clonotype was observed many times. Its specificity is not known. Flow cytometry had shown expanded CD8+CD57+ cells in the patients chosen for sequencing. As a group, the patients uniformly had severe acquired aplastic anemia. Untreated patients provided the blood samples, with no therapy given before sampling.

The sample consisted of sorted CD4+, CD8+, or CD8+CD57+ T cells (not recorded which) from PBMCs. The source is a human donor with aplastic anemia. The chain combines TRBV7-3 with TRBJ2-6; D gene unclear. The CDR3 here is CASSDVSGANVLTF. CDR3 DNA sequence: TGTGCCAGCAGCGACGTCTCTGGGGCCAACGTCCTGACTTTC.